The entry below gives a single T cell receptor (beta chain) sequence along with its context. Its target antigen remains unknown. Base qualities are not recorded, but no much larger clone differs from it by a single base. The sample's time point label, in plain terms: baseline before first vaccination. Vaccinee samples came from UK trials COV001 and COV002, including a single-blind randomized controlled phase 2/3 trial of AZD1222 (ChAdOx1 nCoV-19) in healthy adults. For TCRbeta chain sequencing, PBMC samples from trial participants were taken at day 0 and at day 28 after the second dose. The CDR3 regions of human TCRbeta chains were subjected to immunosequencing. The source study handled its data this way. TCRs in the repertoires were matched against a reference library of SARS-CoV-2-specific TCRs that had been generated with the MIRA antigen-specificity platform. Breadth was defined as the fraction of unique TCRs that were SARS-CoV-2-associated. Depth was defined as the fraction of total T cells that were SARS-CoV-2-associated. Using the MIRA data, every spike-specific TCR was mapped to the spike region that the TCR reacted to and assigned to either a CD4 or a CD8 class. Log10-transformed breadth and depth values were compared by one-way ANOVA with Sidak's multiple comparisons tests. In its TCRdb copy, this immuneACCESS table keeps in-frame sequences only and misses some clones. Where compared with another copy, unresolved V genes explain less than half of these, and the others have no known cause. V and J calls and clone size are given by that table; D and trimming were obtained from the DNA. The sample includes about 120,000 clones, with 85% to 90% observed a single time. Of the sample, about 3% falls within the top ten clones.

This sample stems from a study of T cell responses to AZD1222 COVID-19 vaccine (dated by TCRdb to about 2021). Notes on the research overall: AZD1222 recipients with second doses at about 4 weeks or about 12 weeks were pooled, because spike-specific TCR depth and breadth did not differ between schedules. TCR sequencing was performed for 230 to 250 trial participants, of whom roughly 200 were given two doses of AZD1222 and about 25 were given two doses of MenACWY control vaccine. Trial participants were enrolled into age subgroups of 18-55, 56-69 and 70-plus years, which contained about 150, 28 and 57 TCR-sequenced participants, respectively. The paper as a whole reports these results and caveats: The 56-69-year group was small, and its depth increase did not reach significance, likely because of low power. Because no day 14 peak-response samples were available, repertoires were characterized only after the peak T cell response. The whole spike protein was spanned by vaccine-associated CD4 TCRs, and dominant responses were seen in regions 160-218 and 743-854. Conclusions about previously exposed vaccinees are limited, since just 6 or 7 AZD1222 recipients were seropositive for SARS-CoV-2 at baseline. Epitopes outside the regions mutated in the B.1.351 and B.1.1.7 variants were reportedly recognized by nearly half of the unique spike-specific TCRs. Participants were mostly white British and included more females than males, and it was suggested by the authors that clonal diversity may have been underestimated. After two AZD1222 doses, both the breadth and the depth of spike-specific TCRs were significantly higher than at day 0 and than in MenACWY recipients.

The CDR3 measures 15 amino acids from cysteine to phenylalanine. The kept DNA is CDR3 alone, 45 bases in frame from the first base. The CDR1 and CDR2 encoded by the germline V gene are MNHEY and SVGEGT. V drops 5 bases and J drops 4 bases, leaving 14 bases in between. The chain is made from TRBV6-2 or TRBV6-3 and TRBJ2-2; possibly the D gene is TRBD2, per 7 matching bases. The receptor's source is an adult in good health. Sequenced here: peripheral blood, sampled on day 0 of AZD1222 vaccination. The CDR3: CASSDRGASTGELFF. The nucleotide sequence reads as follows: TGTGCCAGCAGTGATCGGGGGGCCAGCACCGGGGAGCTGTTTTTT.